This T cell receptor beta chain stems from a study of a mutant IDH1 vaccine in newly diagnosed glioma. Germline lookup yields CDR1 MGHRA and CDR2 YSYEKL. The germline V and J ends were trimmed by 1 base and 0 bases, with 10 bases remaining between them. CDR3 length: 15 residues. The time point here: week 35, safety follow-up. Vaccinated patients received 300 ug of mutant IDH1 20-mer peptide per dose, with topical imiquimod. A remark on this clone: The antigen is undetermined. The same CDR3 is also encoded by other DNA sequences in this sample.

The table came from immunoSEQ multiplex PCR; TCRdb's copy has only in-frame clones and leaves some out. The table shows roughly 50,000 clones, with roughly three quarters occurring only once. The chain carries TRBV4-1 and TRBJ2-7; D possibly corresponds to TRBD1 (6 bases). The sequencing used PBMCs, collected from a glioma patient whose treatment included an IDH1 peptide vaccine. The TCR originated in a man in his forties with glioma. The CDR3 DNA is TGCGCCAGCAGCCAAGTTACAGGGAGCTCCTACGAGCAGTACTTC. Residues: CASSQVTGSSYEQYF.